This T cell receptor (beta chain) was recorded in a study of breast tumors, draining lymph nodes, adjacent tissues. Study-wide results and caveats: Most tumor T cells seemingly derive from lymph node, then expand in tumor. The lymph node origin of tumor T cells was framed as consistent with a hypothesis, not demonstrated.

This clonotype was counted many times. The antigen is unknown. Axillary draining lymph nodes of breast cancer patients supplied the node samples. TCRdb re-analysed the multiplex PCR reads in MiXCR, keeping a single row per CDR3 protein. The sample records about 140,000 distinct CDR3 sequences, around a third being singletons. The CDR3 consists of 12 residues. V was pared by 6 bases and J by 11 bases, with 13 bases between. Germline V gives CDR1 MDHEN, CDR2 SYDVKM. Sequencing was carried out using axillary lymph node tissue. The chain combines TRBV28 with TRBJ1-4; D ambiguous. This clonotype was sampled from a female donor with breast cancer. Some clones in this sample may be carry-over from other donors' samples. The CDR3 protein is CASSIRADKLFF. The CDR3 DNA reads as TGTGCCAGCAGCATCCGGGCGGATAAACTGTTTTTT.